These 17 T cell receptor beta chains were all obtained from the same sample, sequenced in a study of blood T cell repertoires in COVID-19. The assay was immunoSEQ multiplex PCR, and TCRdb's table has in-frame clones only and misses some. The table includes approximately 140,000 clones, approximately 87% detected once. The source material was PBMCs or T cells enriched from blood (not recorded which). The receptors derive from a man aged 45-65 years in a cohort exposed to, infected with or recovered from COVID-19 (not recorded which).

The chain is built from TRBV12-3 or TRBV12-4 and TRBJ1-2; D is unresolved. This CDR3 comprises 13 residues. V lost 3 bases to trimming and J lost 6 bases, with 11 bases between them. The CDR3 loop is CASSLGGRDGYTF. The CDR3 bases are TGTGCCAGCAGTTTGGGAGGACGCGATGGCTACACCTTC.

Note on this clone: Mismatch with germline at one junction end may stem from a read error. The sample has other DNA sequences that encode this CDR3 too. The chain links TRBV6-5 to TRBJ1-5; 7 nucleotides line up with TRBD1. The CDR3 has 13 residues. Germline assignment: CDR1 MNHEY and CDR2 SVGAGI. CDR3 sequence reads: CASSRDRNQPQHF. The CDR3 DNA reads TGCGCCAGCAGCCGGGACAGAAATCAGCCCCAGCATTTT.

V gene TRBV6-2 or TRBV6-3 combines with J gene TRBJ1-2; D ambiguous. V lost 2 bases to trimming and J lost 0 bases, with 4 bases between them. Germline V gene sequence: CDR1 MNHEY, CDR2 SVGEGT. There are 13 residues in the CDR3. The chain's CDR3 is CASSYTTNYGYTF. The CDR3 region has the DNA TGTGCCAGCAGTTACACAACTAACTATGGCTACACCTTC.

This chain links TRBV27 with TRBJ2-1; D is unresolved. The V end lost 8 bases, the J end lost 9 bases, and 14 bases lay between the germline ends. There are 12 residues in the CDR3. Germline V gene lookup returns CDR1 MNHEY and CDR2 SMNVEV (reference sequence). This chain's CDR3 is CASADSLSEQFF. CDR3 in DNA: TGTGCCAGCGCCGACTCCCTAAGTGAGCAGTTCTTC.

The chain uses TRBV5-6 and TRBJ1-5; the D gene is possibly TRBD1 (6 bases). This CDR3 region has 16 residues. Trimming took off 2 bases at V and 4 bases at J, with 16 bases between the two ends. CDR1 and CDR2 (germline): SGHDT, YYEEEE. CDR3: CASSFSGDMRNQPQHF. The DNA for the CDR3 is TGTGCCAGCAGCTTTTCAGGGGATATGCGGAATCAGCCCCAGCATTTT. Variable domain in full (rest from reference TRBV5-6 and TRBJ1-5): DAGVTQSPTHLIKTRGQQVTLRCSPKSGHDTVSWYQQALGQGPQFIFQYYEEEERQRGNFPDRFSGHQFPNYSSELNVNALLLGDSALYLCASSFSGDMRNQPQHFGDGTRLSIL.

The chain combines TRBV6-4 with TRBJ2-3; 7 bases match TRBD2. The CDR3 consists of 15 residues. Germline V gives CDR1 MRHNA, CDR2 SNTAGT. V lost 6 bases and J lost 5; bases outside the gene matches: 11. The CDR3 DNA is TGTGCCAGCAGAAACTGGCGGGGGTCGGGAGATACGCAGTATTTT. The encoded protein is CASRNWRGSGDTQYF.

This clone was recorded a few times. The CDR3 loop is CSVLDRVQGKDTQYF. Written as DNA, the CDR3 is TGCAGCGTTCTAGACAGGGTTCAGGGGAAGGATACGCAGTATTTT. The J gene is TRBJ2-3, the V gene TRBV29-1; 7 bases map to TRBD1. Germline loops: CDR1 SQVTM, CDR2 ANQGSEA. V shed 5 bases, J shed 6 bases, and the junction held 14 bases outside the gene matches. This CDR3 spans 15 amino acids.

The V call is TRBV6-5, the J call TRBJ2-5; D is perhaps TRBD2 (6 bases). V shed 4 bases and J shed 3 bases, with 12 bases lying between them. Germline-derived CDR1 and CDR2 are MNHEY and SVGAGI. The CDR3 covers 14 residues. DNA of the CDR3: TGTGCCAGCAGTTGGGACGGCGGGAAAGAGACCCAGTACTTC. Translation: CASSWDGGKETQYF.

The chain uses TRBV5-1 and TRBJ2-1, with 9 bases fitting TRBD1. The V gene's germline CDR1 is SGHRS and CDR2 YFSETQ. The trim removed 5 bases at V and 6 bases at J, leaving 12 bases unmatched. This CDR3 has 16 amino acids. Here the CDR3 reads CASRPAGQGMGNEQFF. The CDR3 DNA reads as TGCGCCAGCAGACCGGCGGGACAGGGTATGGGCAATGAGCAGTTCTTC.

V is TRBV9 and J is TRBJ2-3, with D possibly matching TRBD1 (6 bases). Germline V gene sequence: CDR1 SGDLS, CDR2 YYNGEE. The ends were cut back, 4 bases at V and 3 bases at J, with 15 bases in the middle. CDR3 length equals 15 residues. CDR3 DNA sequence: TGTGCCAGCAGCACCCAGGGGATAGGAACAGATACGCAGTATTTT. This codes for CASSTQGIGTDTQYF. Full variable domain (missing parts from reference TRBV9 and TRBJ2-3): DSGVTQTPKHLITATGQRVTLRCSPRSGDLSVYWYQQSLDQGLQFLIQYYNGEERAKGNILERFSAQQFPDLHSELNLSSLELGDSALYFCASSTQGIGTDTQYFGPGTRLTVL.

The CDR3 here is CASRLPNTGELFF. CDR3 nucleotides: TGCGCCAGCAGACTACCAAACACCGGGGAGCTGTTTTTT. This chain uses TRBV10-2 with TRBJ2-2; D unclear. Germline V CDR1 and CDR2: WSHSY, SAAADI. Trimming removed 6 bases at V and 2 bases at J, with 7 bases between. The CDR3 has 13 residues.

The V call is TRBV24-1, the J call TRBJ2-7, with D possibly TRBD2 on 6 matching bases. Germline assignment: CDR1 KGHDR and CDR2 SFDVKD. The length of the CDR3 is 12 residues. Trimming left V 7 bases short and J 3 bases short, with 9 bases between. The CDR3 coding sequence is TGTGCCACCAGGGGTAGCGGCTACGAGCAGTACTTC. It specifies CATRGSGYEQYF.

This chain connects TRBV29-1 to TRBJ1-1; D gene uncertain. The length of the CDR3 is 11 residues. Germline CDR1 SQVTM, CDR2 ANQGSEA. The V end lost 6 bases, the J end lost 2 bases, and 7 bases lay between the germline ends. CDR3 sequence: CSVERNTEAFF. The CDR3 region has the DNA TGCAGCGTGGAGAGAAACACTGAAGCTTTCTTT.

The V gene is TRBV19, the J gene TRBJ2-5, with D maybe TRBD2 (6 bases). Trimming took off 3 bases at V and 0 bases at J, with 11 bases between the two ends. The CDR3 is made up of 15 amino acids. The germline CDR1 and CDR2 sequences are LNHDA and SQIVND (reference sequence). CDR3 loop: CASSIGGVYQETQYF. CDR3 coding DNA: TGTGCCAGTAGTATCGGGGGAGTGTACCAAGAGACCCAGTACTTC.

The chain couples TRBV29-1 to TRBJ2-6; 12 bases agree with TRBD1. V lost 3 bases, J lost 3 bases, and 18 bases stayed unmatched. Per germline, CDR1 SQVTM and CDR2 ANQGSEA. This CDR3 spans 21 amino acids. The CDR3 loop is CSVEALPRDRGPRVGANVLTF. The CDR3 DNA reads TGCAGCGTTGAGGCCCTCCCCCGGGACAGGGGGCCCCGGGTTGGGGCCAACGTCCTGACTTTC.

The chain has TRBV14 and TRBJ2-3, with 8 bases matching TRBD2. V lost 4 bases and J lost 1; bases outside the gene matches: 7. In germline, CDR1 is SGHDN, CDR2 FVKESK. This CDR3 spans 16 amino acids. The CDR3 DNA is TGTGCCAGCAGCCTTAGGACTAGCTTGGGCACAGATACGCAGTATTTT. Its protein is CASSLRTSLGTDTQYF.

The chain recombines TRBV7-2 with TRBJ2-5; D is unresolved. V lost 1 base and J lost 5, with 8 bases in between. Per germline, CDR1 SGHTA and CDR2 FQGNSA. The CDR3 loop spans 13 amino acids. The CDR3 region is CASSLGPLETQYF. In DNA form, the CDR3 reads TGTGCCAGCAGCTTAGGGCCCCTGGAGACCCAGTACTTC.